The 27 T cell receptor beta chains presented below share a single source sample, sequenced in a study of OX40 agonist ivuxolimab in advanced cancers. Assay used: immunoSEQ multiplex PCR; TCRdb lists only in-frame clones, some missing. The sample records around 100,000 clones, around 91% being singletons. Here the sequenced sample was CD4+ or CD8+ T cells sorted from blood, taken in a trial of the OX40 agonist ivuxolimab. All receptors derive from an adult with an advanced solid tumor such as melanoma, head and neck, liver or kidney cancer.

The V and J genes are TRBV6-6 and TRBJ1-2; a possible D gene is TRBD1 (6 bases). Trimming cost V 5 bases and J 7 bases, with 14 bases left between them. Germline assignment: CDR1 MNHNY and CDR2 SVGAGI (reference sequence). The CDR3 is 13 residues long. The CDR3 loop reads CASSPTQGIGYTF. Written as DNA, the CDR3 is TGTGCCAGCAGTCCAACACAGGGAATTGGCTACACCTTC.

V is TRBV9 and J is TRBJ2-1; 10 positions match TRBD2. The germline V gene has CDR1 SGDLS and CDR2 YYNGEE. CDR3 length: 16 residues. V trimming: 4 bases; J trimming: 1 base; junction bases outside the gene matches: 5. The CDR3 bases are TGTGCCAGCAGCTTCGGACTAGCGGTATCCTACAATGAGCAGTTCTTC. As protein: CASSFGLAVSYNEQFF. Based on the CDR3 plus reference TRBV9 and TRBJ2-1, the full variable domain is DSGVTQTPKHLITATGQRVTLRCSPRSGDLSVYWYQQSLDQGLQFLIQYYNGEERAKGNILERFSAQQFPDLHSELNLSSLELGDSALYFCASSFGLAVSYNEQFFGPGTRLTVL.

V is TRBV2 and J is TRBJ1-2, with D unresolved. The germline V and J ends were trimmed by 4 bases and 7 bases, with 13 bases remaining between them. Germline CDR1 is SNHLY and CDR2 is FYNNEI. The CDR3 length is 13 residues. The CDR3 loop is CASSGLQSGGYTF. The DNA for the CDR3 is TGTGCCAGCAGTGGGTTGCAGTCTGGTGGCTACACCTTC. The full variable domain, rest sourced from reference TRBV2 and TRBJ1-2, is EPEVTQTPSHQVTQMGQEVILRCVPISNHLYFYWYRQILGQKVEFLVSFYNNEISEKSEIFDDQFSVERPDGSNFTLKIRSTKLEDSAMYFCASSGLQSGGYTFGSGTRLTVV.

J is TRBJ2-4 and V is TRBV23-1; the D is unclear. TRBV23-1 is classed as an ORF, of uncertain function. Trimming shortened V by 2 bases and J by 0 bases, and 11 bases separated the two germline ends. The CDR3 runs 16 residues. The CDR3 sequence is CASSQQTARAKNIQYF. The DNA of the CDR3 is TGCGCCAGCAGTCAACAAACCGCGAGAGCCAAAAACATTCAGTACTTC.

The rearrangement joins TRBV28 to TRBJ2-1, with TRBD2 matching 7 bases. V gave up 7 bases and J gave up 2 bases; unmatched junction bases: 5. This CDR3 spans 14 amino acids. Germline V lookup: CDR1 MDHEN, CDR2 SYDVKM. CDR3 DNA: TGTGCCAGCATTGGCAGCGGGGCCTACAATGAGCAGTTCTTC. As protein: CASIGSGAYNEQFF. The entire variable domain, with the rest obtained from reference TRBV28 and TRBJ2-1, is as follows: DVKVTQSSRYLVKRTGEKVFLECVQDMDHENMFWYRQDPGLGLRLIYFSYDVKMKEKGDIPEGYSVSREKKERFSLILESASTNQTSMYLCASIGSGAYNEQFFGPGTRLTVL.

V usage is TRBV11-2 and J usage is TRBJ1-1, with D hard to call. This CDR3 spans 15 amino acids. Per germline, CDR1 SGHAT and CDR2 FQNNGV. V gave up 5 bases and J gave up 5 bases, with 18 bases separating them. The CDR3, as DNA: TGTGCCAGCAGCCCACGGTCAGTTCTTGGGACTGAAGCTTTCTTT. Its translation is CASSPRSVLGTEAFF.

The V call is TRBV5-1, the J call TRBJ2-7; tentatively, D is TRBD1 (5 bases). CDR1 SGHRS and CDR2 YFSETQ come from the germline V gene. This CDR3 region has 15 residues. Trimming left V 0 bases short and J 0 bases short, with 10 bases between. CDR3 bases: TGCGCCAGCAGCTTGGCACAGGTTAACTCCTACGAGCAGTACTTC. Translating gives CASSLAQVNSYEQYF.

This rearrangement joins TRBV4-1 to TRBJ2-3; perhaps TRBD2 as D (5 bases). In germline, CDR1 is MGHRA, CDR2 YSYEKL. The CDR3 sequence is 17 residues long. Trimming took off 0 bases at V and 4 bases at J, with 17 bases between the two ends. This chain's CDR3 is CASSQDRGLGSADTQYF. The CDR3 DNA reads as TGCGCCAGCAGCCAAGATCGAGGGCTAGGTTCGGCAGATACGCAGTATTTT.

The rearrangement joins TRBV19 to TRBJ1-5; possibly TRBD1 for D (5 bases). The CDR3 contains 15 residues. Trimming cost V 6 bases and J 4 bases, with 16 bases left between them. Germline CDR1 and CDR2: LNHDA and SQIVND (reference sequence). Here the CDR3 DNA reads TGTGCCAGTAGCCAATGGGGGACCGCAAATCAGCCCCAGCATTTT. Its translation is CASSQWGTANQPQHF.

The chain employs TRBV19 and TRBJ2-1; D not certain. CDR3 length: 14 residues. Trimming removed 6 bases at V and 5 bases at J, with 14 bases between. Germline CDR1 is LNHDA and CDR2 is SQIVND (reference sequence). The CDR3 DNA follows: TGTGCCAGTAGAAGAGACCCTGGCAACAATGAGCAGTTCTTC. Amino acid sequence: CASRRDPGNNEQFF. Looking up the rest from reference TRBV19 and TRBJ2-1 gives the full variable domain: DGGITQSPKYLFRKEGQNVTLSCEQNLNHDAMYWYRQDPGQGLRLIYYSQIVNDFQKGDIAEGYSVSREKKESFPLTVTSAQKNPTAFYLCASRRDPGNNEQFFGPGTRLTVL.

This chain joins TRBV6-6 and TRBJ2-1; TRBD1 agrees at 9 bases. The V gene end was trimmed by 1 base and the J gene end by 6 bases; junction bases not matched to a gene: 4. The CDR3 is 15 residues long. Germline V gene data show CDR1 as MNHNY and CDR2 as SVGAGI (reference sequence). This CDR3 reads CASSYLDRGRNEQFF. CDR3 nucleotide sequence: TGTGCCAGCAGTTACTTGGACAGGGGCCGCAATGAGCAGTTCTTC.

This sequence joins TRBV6-5 and TRBJ2-3, with TRBD2 matching over 7 bases. V gave up 4 bases and J gave up 1 base; unmatched junction bases: 8. The CDR3 is made up of 16 amino acids. Germline CDR1 is MNHEY and CDR2 is SVGAGI. In DNA, the CDR3 is TGTGCCAGCAGTTGGAACCGTCTAGCGGGCACAGATACGCAGTATTTT. Translating gives CASSWNRLAGTDTQYF.

The rearrangement links TRBV11-2 to TRBJ1-1; 9 nucleotides match TRBD1. The length of the CDR3 is 15 residues. The trim removed 5 bases at V and 3 bases at J, leaving 7 bases unmatched. Germline V gene lookup returns CDR1 SGHAT and CDR2 FQNNGV. The CDR3 sequence: CASSPRTGAYTEAFF. The CDR3 nucleotides read TGTGCCAGCAGCCCCCGGACAGGGGCGTACACTGAAGCTTTCTTT.

The rearrangement joins TRBV21-1 to TRBJ1-4; the tabulated D call, TRBD1, remains unverified against the DNA. TRBV21-1 is termed a pseudogene. This CDR3 region has 16 residues. CDR3 bases: TGTGCCAGCAGCAAAGACAGGGGGTATCAGGTTGAAAAACTGTTTTTT. Its protein product is CASSKDRGYQVEKLFF.

The V call is TRBV5-1, the J call TRBJ1-1; weak D call: TRBD1 (5 bases). V lost 4 bases and J 10 bases, leaving 17 bases between the germline ends. Germline V gene lookup returns CDR1 SGHRS and CDR2 YFSETQ. CDR3 size: 13 residues. The CDR3 is CASSRETRQSAFF. The CDR3 DNA sequence: TGCGCCAGCAGCCGAGAGACCCGACAGTCAGCTTTCTTT.

In nucleotides, the CDR3 is TGTGCCTGGAGTGTAGGCAGGGGCACTGAAGCTTTCTTT. The encoded protein is CAWSVGRGTEAFF. The J gene is TRBJ1-1, the V gene TRBV30; D is possibly TRBD1 (6 bases). The length of the CDR3 is 13 residues. Per the germline V gene, CDR1 is GTSNPN and CDR2 is SVGIG (reference sequence). Trimming stripped 0 bases from V and 4 bases from J, with 9 bases between.

This clone occurred a few times. The gene calls are TRBV7-8 and TRBJ1-2; D is possibly TRBD1 (5 bases). The germline V gene has CDR1 SGHVS and CDR2 FQNEAQ. The V end lost 5 bases, the J end lost 2 bases, and 6 bases lay between the germline ends. CDR3 length: 12 amino acids. The CDR3: CASSGTNYGYTF. The DNA of the CDR3 is TGTGCCAGCAGCGGGACCAACTATGGCTACACCTTC. Drawing the rest from reference TRBV7-8 and TRBJ1-2, the complete variable domain is GAGVSQSPRYKVAKRGQDVALRCDPISGHVSLFWYQQALGQGPEFLTYFQNEAQLDKSGLPSDRFFAERPEGSVSTLKIQRTQQEDSAVYLCASSGTNYGYTFGSGTRLTVV.

The chain recombines TRBV5-1 with TRBJ1-4; maybe TRBD1 (5 bases). Germline V gives CDR1 SGHRS, CDR2 YFSETQ. V lost 0 bases to trimming and J lost 7 bases, with 13 bases between them. This CDR3 comprises 15 residues. CDR3: CASSLGGKGGEKLFF. The CDR3, as DNA: TGCGCCAGCAGCTTGGGGGGGAAAGGAGGTGAAAAACTGTTTTTT.

The CDR3 is CASGPWETQYF. Here the CDR3 DNA reads TGTGCCAGCGGGCCTTGGGAGACCCAGTACTTC. This sequence joins TRBV28 and TRBJ2-5; D remains ambiguous. This CDR3 comprises 11 residues. CDR1 is MDHEN, CDR2 SYDVKM, per germline. The V end lost 8 bases, the J end lost 5 bases, and 9 bases lay between the germline ends. Together with reference TRBV28 and TRBJ2-5, the CDR3 gives the full variable domain: DVKVTQSSRYLVKRTGEKVFLECVQDMDHENMFWYRQDPGLGLRLIYFSYDVKMKEKGDIPEGYSVSREKKERFSLILESASTNQTSMYLCASGPWETQYFGPGTRLLVL.

The chain employs TRBV6-1 and TRBJ1-6; maybe TRBD1 (6 bases). The CDR3 is 14 residues long. Germline CDR1 MNHNS, CDR2 SASEGT. V shed 7 bases and J shed 11 bases, with 18 bases lying between them. The CDR3 protein is CASNPQGPSTPLHF. The CDR3 DNA reads TGTGCCAGCAACCCACAGGGCCCCTCGACACCCCTCCACTTT.

This chain joins TRBV5-4 and TRBJ1-2; possible D gene TRBD1, 6 bases. The ends were cut back, 0 bases at V and 2 bases at J, with 11 bases in the middle. The CDR3 loop spans 15 amino acids. Germline lookup yields CDR1 SGHNT and CDR2 YYREEE (reference sequence). In nucleotides, the CDR3 is TGTGCCAGCAGCTTGGCCGAACAGGGAAACTATGGCTACACCTTC. Its protein is CASSLAEQGNYGYTF.

In this sample, this clone turned up once. This chain joins TRBV27 and TRBJ2-2; either TRBD1 or TRBD2 may fit D (6 bases each). This CDR3 is 15 amino acids long. Trimming cost V 5 bases and J 5 bases, with 15 bases left between them. The germline V gene has CDR1 MNHEY and CDR2 SMNVEV (reference sequence). The CDR3 spells CASSARGVLTGELFF. For the CDR3, the DNA is TGTGCCAGCAGTGCGAGGGGGGTCTTGACCGGGGAGCTGTTTTTT.

The chain couples TRBV18 to TRBJ2-3; D gene ambiguous. The ends were cut back, 0 bases at V and 4 bases at J, with 5 bases in the middle. CDR1 is KGHSH, CDR2 LQKENI, per germline. The CDR3 totals 13 residues. Here the CDR3 reads CASSPPSADTQYF. CDR3 in DNA: TGTGCCAGCTCACCACCGAGCGCAGATACGCAGTATTTT.

The chain is built from TRBV27 and TRBJ2-5; a weak D match, TRBD2 (5 bases). The V and J ends lost 2 bases and 6 bases respectively, with 10 bases between them. CDR1 is MNHEY, CDR2 SMNVEV, per germline (reference sequence). The CDR3 runs 13 residues. The chain's CDR3 is CASSLGGAKTQYF. CDR3 sequence (DNA): TGTGCCAGCAGTTTAGGAGGCGCGAAGACCCAGTACTTC.

The V call is TRBV9, the J call TRBJ2-1; D is undetermined. Trimming shortened V by 0 bases and J by 2 bases, and 6 bases separated the two germline ends. This CDR3 is 14 amino acids long. From germline, CDR1 is SGDLS and CDR2 YYNGEE. CDR3: CASSVVGTYNEQFF. The CDR3 nucleotides are TGTGCCAGCAGCGTAGTGGGGACCTACAATGAGCAGTTCTTC.

CDR3 nucleotide sequence: TGTGCCACCAGCACCCTGCGGGGGGACGTTGAGCAGTTCTTC. Its protein is CATSTLRGDVEQFF. V and J are TRBV15 and TRBJ2-1; 8 bases are a match to TRBD2. This CDR3 region has 14 residues. Germline V gives CDR1 LNHNV, CDR2 YYDKDF (reference sequence). After removal of 4 bases from V and 9 bases from J, the junction contained 8 bases not matched to a gene.

The chain carries TRBV12-2 and TRBJ2-7; the tabulated D call, TRBD1, remains unverified against the DNA. TRBV12-2 is reported as a pseudogene. The length of the CDR3 is 15 residues. The CDR3 DNA follows: TGTGCAAGTCGCTTAGCGCTGGGGACAAGCTACGAGCAGTACTTC. The encoded protein is CASRLALGTSYEQYF.